This T cell receptor (beta chain) was identified in a study of cytomegalovirus exposure and HLA in healthy donors. Produced via immunoSEQ multiplex PCR; TCRdb's table is partial and in-frame only. Of more than 85,000 clones detected, about 85% appear once; the ten largest clones hold around 3.6%. The V end lost 0 bases, the J end lost 0 bases, and 13 bases lay between the germline ends. The length of the CDR3 is 17 residues. Per germline, CDR1 SGDLS and CDR2 YYNGEE. About this clone: Its antigen is not identified.

Study-wide results and caveats: High specificity and sensitivity for cytomegalovirus status were reported for the classifier. A list of roughly 160 TCR beta chains associated with cytomegalovirus was given.

The V gene is TRBV9, the J gene TRBJ1-3, with a tentative D call TRBD1 (5 bases). The source is a young woman in good health and CMV-seropositive. The sample consisted of PBMCs. CDR3 in amino acids: CASSVVAPGGSGNTIYF. The DNA for the CDR3 is TGTGCCAGCAGCGTAGTCGCCCCCGGGGGCTCTGGAAACACCATATATTTT. The full variable domain, with the rest looked up from reference TRBV9 and TRBJ1-3, is DSGVTQTPKHLITATGQRVTLRCSPRSGDLSVYWYQQSLDQGLQFLIQYYNGEERAKGNILERFSAQQFPDLHSELNLSSLELGDSALYFCASSVVAPGGSGNTIYFGEGSWLTVV.